A selection of T cell receptor beta chains follows, all from one sample in a study of blood T cell repertoires in COVID-19. Profiled with immunoSEQ multiplex PCR; TCRdb holds only in-frame clones, not every one. The table shows 250,000 to 350,000 clones, with roughly 83% occurring only once. Input material: peripheral blood. The receptor source for this set is a human donor with COVID-19, enrolled during active disease. The donor label of this sample is uncertain. CDR3s include the opening cysteine and the closing phenylalanine or tryptophan. The D gene is left open where the match is weak. The size entry is marked missing in some rows and otherwise reads once, few, many or a size class.

d_call,clone_size,v_call,j_call,cdr3_length,cdr3_nt,cdr3_aa
-,-,TRBV25-1,TRBJ2-2,16,TGTGCCAGCAGTGAACATGAGTCTACCTGGACCGGGGAGCTGTTTTTT,CASSEHESTWTGELFF
TRBD2,-,TRBV5-1,TRBJ2-3,15,TGCGCCAGCAGCTTGATTAGCGGGAGGGAAAATACGCAGTATTTT,CASSLISGRENTQYF
-,-,TRBV7-2,TRBJ1-5,12,TGTGCCAGCAGCTTCCTAGACCAGCCCCAGCATTTT,CASSFLDQPQHF
TRBD2,-,TRBV30,TRBJ2-7,16,TGTGCCTGGAGCGCGGACCCTGGACTAGGAAGTTACGAGCAGTACTTC,CAWSADPGLGSYEQYF
-,-,TRBV30,TRBJ2-3,14,TGTGCCTGGAGTGTTCAGGGCGGCACAGATACGCAGTATTTT,CAWSVQGGTDTQYF
-,-,TRBV2,TRBJ1-5,15,TGTGCCAGCAGTACAACGACAGGATCTGGTCAGCCCCAGCATTTT,CASSTTTGSGQPQHF
-,few,TRBV6-5,TRBJ1-1,16,TGTGCCAGCAGTTACTCGAGGCAAATTCTGGGCACTGAAGCTTTCTTT,CASSYSRQILGTEAFF
-,-,TRBV6-6,TRBJ1-6,15,TGTGCCAGCAGTTACTCAGGACAAGGAGATTCACCCCTCCACTTT,CASSYSGQGDSPLHF
-,-,TRBV11-3,TRBJ2-1,13,TGTGCCAGCAGCTTAGGACTAGAGGTTGAGCAGTTCTTC,CASSLGLEVEQFF
-,-,TRBV7-9,TRBJ1-3,16,TGTGCCAGCAGTCTTTTTTTAGGGGGATCTGGAAACACCATATATTTT,CASSLFLGGSGNTIYF